These 10 T cell receptor beta chains came from one sample sequenced in a study of response to subunit inactivated influenza vaccine. MiXCR, run by TCRdb on the RT-PCR reads, gives a single entry per CDR3 protein. The sample carries more than 450,000 distinct CDR3 sequences, roughly 10% recorded once. The source was PBMCs from blood, collected on the day of vaccination. The receptors originated from a man aged 45 to 65 who received an inactivated influenza vaccine.

This clonotype was seen only a few times. This sequence joins TRBV11-1 and TRBJ1-1, with 7 bases that match TRBD1. The CDR3 extends over 19 amino acids. Germline CDR1 SGHAT, CDR2 FQDESV (reference sequence). Trimming took 5 bases from V and 5 from J; bases not matched to a gene: 23. In DNA, the CDR3 is TGTGCCAGCAGCCATGCGGTGGAGGGGATCCAACAGGGGCGGACTGAAGCTTTCTTT. This encodes CASSHAVEGIQQGRTEAFF. Full variable domain (outside the CDR3, taken from reference TRBV11-1 and TRBJ1-1): EAEVAQSPRYKITEKSQAVAFWCDPISGHATLYWYRQILGQGPELLVQFQDESVVDDSQLPKDRFSAERLKGVDSTLKIQPAELGDSAMYLCASSHAVEGIQQGRTEAFFGQGTRLTVV.

The rearrangement links TRBV11-2 to TRBJ2-7; D possibly corresponds to TRBD1 (6 bases). V dropped 4 bases and J dropped 2 bases, with 12 bases sitting between them. Per germline, CDR1 SGHAT and CDR2 FQNNGV. This CDR3 is 14 amino acids long. The DNA of the CDR3 is TGTGCCAGCAGCTACAAGACAGGAGCCTACGAGCAGTACTTC. The encoded protein is CASSYKTGAYEQYF.

The chain couples TRBV20-1 to TRBJ2-5, with 8 positions matching TRBD1. Trimming cost V 1 base and J 3 bases; bases outside gene matches: 7. Looked up from germline, CDR1 is DFQATT and CDR2 is SNEGSKA (reference sequence). The CDR3 sequence is 15 residues long. This CDR3 is CSARGSGGRKETQYF. DNA of the CDR3: TGCAGTGCTAGAGGTTCAGGGGGCCGCAAAGAGACCCAGTACTTC.

This clonotype was seen repeatedly, ten times or more. The genes are TRBV7-9 and TRBJ2-7, with a possible D match to TRBD1 (6 bases). Between the trimmed V and J ends, which lost 4 bases and 0 bases, there was a span of 10 bases. There are 14 residues in the CDR3. Germline CDR1 reads SEHNR; CDR2 reads FQNEAQ (reference sequence). The CDR3 coding sequence is TGTGCCAGCAGCTCTGGGGGCGGCTCCTACGAGCAGTACTTC. Protein sequence: CASSSGGGSYEQYF.

This clonotype has a count of ten or more. This chain connects TRBV29-1 to TRBJ2-3; D remains ambiguous. This CDR3 is 14 amino acids long. Germline assignment: CDR1 SQVTM and CDR2 ANQGSEA. Trimming left V 4 bases short and J 0 bases short, with 11 bases between. The CDR3: CSVGVGRSTDTQYF. The CDR3 bases are TGCAGCGTTGGGGTTGGCAGAAGCACAGATACGCAGTATTTT.

This clonotype was picked up a small number of times. The J gene is TRBJ2-7, the V gene TRBV28; 7 bases agree with TRBD2. The CDR3 covers 14 residues. Germline CDR1 reads MDHEN; CDR2 reads SYDVKM. The trim removed 5 bases at V and 2 bases at J, leaving 6 bases unmatched. The chain's CDR3 is CASSRGTKAYEQYF. CDR3 sequence (DNA): TGTGCCAGCAGTCGCGGGACTAAAGCCTACGAGCAGTACTTC.

This clonotype has a count of ten or more. The rearrangement links TRBV10-3 to TRBJ1-5; a possible D gene is TRBD1 (5 bases). Trimming took 8 bases from V and 6 from J, leaving 11 bases between them. The CDR3 extends over 12 amino acids. In germline, CDR1 is ENHRY, CDR2 SYGVKD. CDR3 amino acids: CAIQGEGQPQHF. DNA of the CDR3: TGTGCCATCCAGGGAGAGGGTCAGCCCCAGCATTTT.

The chain is built from TRBV27 and TRBJ1-2, with 9 bases aligning to TRBD1. Trimming removed 0 bases from V and 8 bases from J; junction bases left unmatched: 7. Germline lookup yields CDR1 MNHEY and CDR2 SMNVEV (reference sequence). This CDR3 spans 15 amino acids. The CDR3 nucleotides read TGTGCCAGCAGTTTATCGGGGACAGGGTCCCTCGGCTACACCTTC. Translation gives CASSLSGTGSLGYTF.

This clonotype was seen only a few times. The chain combines TRBV6-2 or TRBV6-3 with TRBJ2-4; possible D gene TRBD2, 6 bases. The V gene's germline CDR1 is MNHEY and CDR2 SVGEGT. Trimming removed 4 bases at V and 3 bases at J, with 16 bases between. There are 16 residues in the CDR3. For the CDR3, the DNA is TGTGCCAGCAGTTTGGAGGGGAGATATTTCAAAAACATTCAGTACTTC. Protein: CASSLEGRYFKNIQYF.

This chain joins TRBV11-2 and TRBJ2-1; D may correspond to TRBD1 or TRBD2 (5 bases each). The CDR3 consists of 18 residues. Germline CDR1 SGHAT, CDR2 FQNNGV. V was trimmed by 5 bases and J by 1 base, leaving 21 bases between them. This CDR3 reads CASSPLFVPGRSYNEQFF. The CDR3 region has the DNA TGTGCCAGCAGCCCACTTTTTGTCCCGGGACGATCCTACAATGAGCAGTTCTTC.